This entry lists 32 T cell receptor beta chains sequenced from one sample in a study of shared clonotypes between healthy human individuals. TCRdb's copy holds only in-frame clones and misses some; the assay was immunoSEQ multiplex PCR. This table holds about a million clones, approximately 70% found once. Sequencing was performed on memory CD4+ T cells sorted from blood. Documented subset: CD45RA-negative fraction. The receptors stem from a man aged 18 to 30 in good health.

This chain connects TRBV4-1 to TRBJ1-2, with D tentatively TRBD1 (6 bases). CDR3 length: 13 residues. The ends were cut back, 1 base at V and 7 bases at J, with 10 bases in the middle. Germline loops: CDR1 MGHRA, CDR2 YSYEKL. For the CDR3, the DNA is TGCGCCAGCAGCCAAGTCCTCAGGGGTGGCTACACCTTC. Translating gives CASSQVLRGGYTF.

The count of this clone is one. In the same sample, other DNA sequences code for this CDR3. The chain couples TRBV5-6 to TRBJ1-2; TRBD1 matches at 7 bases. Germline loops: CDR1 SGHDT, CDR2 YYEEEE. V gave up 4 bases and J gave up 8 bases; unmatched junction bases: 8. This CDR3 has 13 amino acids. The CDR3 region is CASSPGTADGYTF. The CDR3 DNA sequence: TGTGCCAGCAGCCCCGGGACAGCAGACGGCTACACCTTC.

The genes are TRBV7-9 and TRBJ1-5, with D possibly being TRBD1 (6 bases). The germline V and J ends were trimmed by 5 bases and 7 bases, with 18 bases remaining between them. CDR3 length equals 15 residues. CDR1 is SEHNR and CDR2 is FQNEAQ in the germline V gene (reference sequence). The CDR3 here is CASSPGGEGGQPQHF. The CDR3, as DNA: TGTGCCAGCAGCCCCGGCGGGGAGGGGGGACAGCCCCAGCATTTT.

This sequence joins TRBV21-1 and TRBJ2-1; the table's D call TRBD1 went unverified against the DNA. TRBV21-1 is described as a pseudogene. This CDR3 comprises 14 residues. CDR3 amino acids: CASSKWKGANEQFF. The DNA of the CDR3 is TGTGCCAGCAGCAAATGGAAGGGGGCAAATGAGCAGTTCTTC.

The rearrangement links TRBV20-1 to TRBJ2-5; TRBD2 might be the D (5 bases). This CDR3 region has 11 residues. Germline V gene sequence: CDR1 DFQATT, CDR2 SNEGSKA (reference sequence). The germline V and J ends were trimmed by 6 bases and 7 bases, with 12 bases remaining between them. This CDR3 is CSALSRGTQYF. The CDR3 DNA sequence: TGCAGTGCCCTATCTCGGGGGACCCAGTACTTC.

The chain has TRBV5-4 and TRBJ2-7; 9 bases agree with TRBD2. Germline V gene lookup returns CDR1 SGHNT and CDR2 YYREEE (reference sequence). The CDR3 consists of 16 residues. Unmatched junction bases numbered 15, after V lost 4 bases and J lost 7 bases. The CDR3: CASSLIGPAGGFEQYF. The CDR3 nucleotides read TGTGCCAGCAGCCTCATCGGACCAGCGGGAGGCTTTGAGCAGTACTTC.

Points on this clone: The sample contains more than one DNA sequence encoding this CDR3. The CDR3 nucleotides are TGCGCCAGCAGCCAAGTAATCGGAGGTAGCAATCAGCCCCAGCATTTT. Protein: CASSQVIGGSNQPQHF. The V gene is TRBV4-1, the J gene TRBJ1-5; D not resolved. Trimming left V 1 base short and J 0 bases short, with 10 bases between. In germline, CDR1 is MGHRA, CDR2 YSYEKL. CDR3 length equals 16 residues.

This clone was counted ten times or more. The CDR3 region is CASSFGRRAEGNTIYF. DNA for the CDR3: TGTGCCAGCAGTTTTGGGAGGAGGGCTGAAGGAAACACCATATATTTT. The chain has TRBV28 and TRBJ1-3; D gene unclear. The CDR3 covers 16 residues. V shed 3 bases and J shed 4 bases, with 16 bases lying between them. From germline, CDR1 is MDHEN and CDR2 SYDVKM.

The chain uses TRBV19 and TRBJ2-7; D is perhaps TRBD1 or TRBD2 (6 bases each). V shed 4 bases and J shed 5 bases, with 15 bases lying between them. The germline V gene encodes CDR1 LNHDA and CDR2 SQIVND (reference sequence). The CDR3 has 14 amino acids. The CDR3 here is CASSRGRLVDEQYF. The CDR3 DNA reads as TGTGCCAGTAGTAGGGGGCGACTAGTCGACGAGCAGTACTTC. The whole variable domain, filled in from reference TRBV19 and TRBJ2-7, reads DGGITQSPKYLFRKEGQNVTLSCEQNLNHDAMYWYRQDPGQGLRLIYYSQIVNDFQKGDIAEGYSVSREKKESFPLTVTSAQKNPTAFYLCASSRGRLVDEQYFGPGTRLTVT.

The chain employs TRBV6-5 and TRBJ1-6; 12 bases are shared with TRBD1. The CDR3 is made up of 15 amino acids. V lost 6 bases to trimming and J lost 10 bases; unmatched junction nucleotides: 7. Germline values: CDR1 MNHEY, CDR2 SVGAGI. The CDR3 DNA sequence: TGTGCCAGCAGGGCGGGACAGGGGGCTTGGTCACCCCTCCACTTT. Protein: CASRAGQGAWSPLHF.

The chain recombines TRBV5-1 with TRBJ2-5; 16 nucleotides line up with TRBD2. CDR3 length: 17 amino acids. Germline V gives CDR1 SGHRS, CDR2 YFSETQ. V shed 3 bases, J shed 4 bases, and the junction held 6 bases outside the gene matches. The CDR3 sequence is CASSSGTSGRAGETQYF. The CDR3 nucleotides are TGCGCCAGCAGCTCGGGGACTAGCGGGAGGGCCGGAGAGACCCAGTACTTC.

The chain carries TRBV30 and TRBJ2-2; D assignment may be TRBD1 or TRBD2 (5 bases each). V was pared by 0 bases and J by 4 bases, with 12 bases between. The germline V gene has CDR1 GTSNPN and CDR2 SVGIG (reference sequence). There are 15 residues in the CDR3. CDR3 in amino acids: CAWSVLWGSTGELFF. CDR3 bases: TGTGCCTGGAGTGTACTTTGGGGGAGCACCGGGGAGCTGTTTTTT.

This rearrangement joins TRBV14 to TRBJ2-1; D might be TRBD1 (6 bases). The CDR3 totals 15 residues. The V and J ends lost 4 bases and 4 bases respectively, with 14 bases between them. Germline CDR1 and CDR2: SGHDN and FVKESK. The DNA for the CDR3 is TGTGCCAGCAGCCTTGACAGAGGGGGATACAATGAGCAGTTCTTC. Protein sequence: CASSLDRGGYNEQFF.

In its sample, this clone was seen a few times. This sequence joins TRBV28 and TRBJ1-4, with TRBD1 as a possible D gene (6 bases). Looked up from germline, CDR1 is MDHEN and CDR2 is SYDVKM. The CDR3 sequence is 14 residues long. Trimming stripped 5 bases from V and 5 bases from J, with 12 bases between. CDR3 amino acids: CASSPGGQNEKLFF. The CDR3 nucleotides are TGTGCCAGCAGTCCCGGGGGACAAAATGAAAAACTGTTTTTT.

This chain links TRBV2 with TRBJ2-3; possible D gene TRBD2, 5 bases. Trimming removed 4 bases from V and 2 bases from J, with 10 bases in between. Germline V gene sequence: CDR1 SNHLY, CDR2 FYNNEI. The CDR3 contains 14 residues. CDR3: CASSAGYLTDTQYF. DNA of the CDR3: TGTGCCAGCAGTGCGGGGTACCTCACAGATACGCAGTATTTT.

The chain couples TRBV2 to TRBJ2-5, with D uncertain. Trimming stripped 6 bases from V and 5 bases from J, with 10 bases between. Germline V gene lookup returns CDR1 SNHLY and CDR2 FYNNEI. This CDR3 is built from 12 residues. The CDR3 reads CASRLVGETQYF. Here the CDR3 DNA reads TGTGCCAGCAGGCTGGTTGGGGAGACCCAGTACTTC.

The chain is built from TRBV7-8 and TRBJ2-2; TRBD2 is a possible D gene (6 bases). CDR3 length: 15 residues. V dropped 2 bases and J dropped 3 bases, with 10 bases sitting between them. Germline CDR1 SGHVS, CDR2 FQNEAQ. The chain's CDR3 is CASSLFGGDTGELFF. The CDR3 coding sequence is TGTGCCAGCAGCTTATTCGGCGGGGACACCGGGGAGCTGTTTTTT.

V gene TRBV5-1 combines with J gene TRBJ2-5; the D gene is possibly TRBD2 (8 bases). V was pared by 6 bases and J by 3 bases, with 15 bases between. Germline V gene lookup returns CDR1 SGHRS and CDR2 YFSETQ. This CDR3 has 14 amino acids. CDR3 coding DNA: TGCGCCAGCACCATAGCGGGACAGAAAGAGACCCAGTACTTC. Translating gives CASTIAGQKETQYF.

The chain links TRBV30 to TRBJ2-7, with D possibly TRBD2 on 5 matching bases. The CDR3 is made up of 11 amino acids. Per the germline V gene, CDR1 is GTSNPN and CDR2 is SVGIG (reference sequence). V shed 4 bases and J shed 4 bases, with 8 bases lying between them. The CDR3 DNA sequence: TGTGCCTGGACTGGGGAGTACGAGCAGTACTTC. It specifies CAWTGEYEQYF.

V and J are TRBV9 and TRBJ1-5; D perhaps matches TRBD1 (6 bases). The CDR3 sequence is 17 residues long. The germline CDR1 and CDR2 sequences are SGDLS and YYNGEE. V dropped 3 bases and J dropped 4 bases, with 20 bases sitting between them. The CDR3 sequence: CASSATPYPGANQPQHF. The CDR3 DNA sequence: TGTGCCAGCAGCGCGACCCCATACCCAGGGGCTAATCAGCCCCAGCATTTT.

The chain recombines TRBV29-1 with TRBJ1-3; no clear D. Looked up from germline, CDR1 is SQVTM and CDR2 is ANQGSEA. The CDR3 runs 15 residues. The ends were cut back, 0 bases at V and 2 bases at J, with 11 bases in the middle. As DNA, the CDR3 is TGCAGCGTTGAAGAGGGGTTTATAGCTGGAAACACCATATATTTT. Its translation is CSVEEGFIAGNTIYF.

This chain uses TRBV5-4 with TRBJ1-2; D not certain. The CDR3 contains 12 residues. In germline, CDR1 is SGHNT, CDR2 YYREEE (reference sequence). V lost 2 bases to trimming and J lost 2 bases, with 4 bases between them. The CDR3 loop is CASSFSNYGYTF. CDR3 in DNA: TGTGCCAGCAGCTTTAGCAACTATGGCTACACCTTC.

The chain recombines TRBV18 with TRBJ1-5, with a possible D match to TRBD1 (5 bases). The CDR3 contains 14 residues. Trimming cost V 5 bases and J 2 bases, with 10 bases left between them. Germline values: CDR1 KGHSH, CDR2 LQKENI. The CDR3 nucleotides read TGTGCCAGCTCAAAATCGGGGGGCAATCAGCCCCAGCATTTT. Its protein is CASSKSGGNQPQHF.

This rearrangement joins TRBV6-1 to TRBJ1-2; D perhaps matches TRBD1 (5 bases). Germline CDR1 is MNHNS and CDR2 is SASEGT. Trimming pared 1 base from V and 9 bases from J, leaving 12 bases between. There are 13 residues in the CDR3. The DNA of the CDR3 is TGTGCCAGCAGTGAAGAAATTGGGACGCGCTACACCTTC. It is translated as CASSEEIGTRYTF.

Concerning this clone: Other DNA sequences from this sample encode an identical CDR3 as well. CDR3 region: CASSLTVLSYEQYF. As DNA, the CDR3 is TGTGCCAGCAGTTTAACGGTTCTCTCCTACGAGCAGTACTTC. J is TRBJ2-7 and V is TRBV27; no clear D gene. The germline V and J ends were trimmed by 2 bases and 0 bases, with 8 bases remaining between them. This CDR3 region has 14 residues. The germline gives CDR1 MNHEY, CDR2 SMNVEV (reference sequence).

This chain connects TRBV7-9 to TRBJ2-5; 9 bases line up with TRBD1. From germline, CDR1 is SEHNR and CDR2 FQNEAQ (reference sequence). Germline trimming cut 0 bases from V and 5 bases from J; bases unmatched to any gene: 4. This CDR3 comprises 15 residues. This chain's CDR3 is CASSLAGTGSETQYF. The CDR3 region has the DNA TGTGCCAGCAGCTTAGCGGGGACAGGGTCCGAGACCCAGTACTTC.

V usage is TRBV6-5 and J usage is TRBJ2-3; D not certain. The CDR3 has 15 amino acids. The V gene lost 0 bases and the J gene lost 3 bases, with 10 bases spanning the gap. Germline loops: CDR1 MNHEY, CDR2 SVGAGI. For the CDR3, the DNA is TGTGCCAGCAGTTACTCGGGGTGGCGGACAGATACGCAGTATTTT. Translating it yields CASSYSGWRTDTQYF.

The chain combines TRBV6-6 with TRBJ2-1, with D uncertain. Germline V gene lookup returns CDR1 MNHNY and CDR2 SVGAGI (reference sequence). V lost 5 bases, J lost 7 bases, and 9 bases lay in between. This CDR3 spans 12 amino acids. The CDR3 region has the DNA TGTGCCAGCAGTACAGACGTGAATGAGCAGTTCTTC. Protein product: CASSTDVNEQFF.

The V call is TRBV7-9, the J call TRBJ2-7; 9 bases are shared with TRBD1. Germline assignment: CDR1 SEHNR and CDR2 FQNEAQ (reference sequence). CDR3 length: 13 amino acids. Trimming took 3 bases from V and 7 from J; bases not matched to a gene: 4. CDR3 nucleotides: TGTGCCAGCAGCTTTAACAGGGGGCGTGAGCAGTACTTC. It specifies CASSFNRGREQYF. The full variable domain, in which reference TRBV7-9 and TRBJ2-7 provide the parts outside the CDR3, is DTGVSQNPRHKITKRGQNVTFRCDPISEHNRLYWYRQTLGQGPEFLTYFQNEAQLEKSRLLSDRFSAERPKGSFSTLEIQRTEQGDSAMYLCASSFNRGREQYFGPGTRLTVT.

CDR3 in DNA: TGTGCCAGCAGCTTAGGGGGAGGCACCGGGGAGCTGTTTTTT. This translates into CASSLGGGTGELFF. V gene TRBV7-9 combines with J gene TRBJ2-2; the D gene is possibly TRBD2 (6 bases). CDR3 length: 14 amino acids. CDR1 is SEHNR and CDR2 is FQNEAQ in the germline V gene (reference sequence). Trimming shortened V by 1 base and J by 4 bases, and 7 bases separated the two germline ends.

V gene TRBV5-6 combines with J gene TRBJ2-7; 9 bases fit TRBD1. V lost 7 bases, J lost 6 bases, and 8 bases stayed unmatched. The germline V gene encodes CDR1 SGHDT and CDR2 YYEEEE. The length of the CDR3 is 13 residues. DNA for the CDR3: TGTGCCAGCGGAAAGGACAGGGGAGGCGAGCAGTACTTC. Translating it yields CASGKDRGGEQYF.

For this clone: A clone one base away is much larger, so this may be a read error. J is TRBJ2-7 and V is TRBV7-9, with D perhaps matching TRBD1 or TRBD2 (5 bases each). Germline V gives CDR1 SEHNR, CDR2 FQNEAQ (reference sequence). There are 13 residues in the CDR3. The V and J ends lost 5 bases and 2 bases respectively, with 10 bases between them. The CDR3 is CASSRDGPYEQYF. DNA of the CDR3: TGTGCCAGCAGCAGGGACGGACCCTACGAGCAGTACTTC.